This TCR beta chain appears in the sequencing data of a study of response to subunit inactivated influenza vaccine. Regarding the study as a whole: After each seasonal influenza vaccination, few new T cells are recruited, the authors suggested.

Comment on this clonotype: Antigen specificity is unknown.

TCRdb reprocessed the RT-PCR reads with MiXCR, giving one entry per CDR3 protein. The sample has more than 700,000 distinct CDR3 sequences, over 20% seen once. CDR1 and CDR2 from the germline V gene are SNHLY and FYNNEI. The CDR3 consists of 11 residues. V shed 6 bases and J shed 5 bases, with 7 bases lying between them. The source is a man aged 50 to 60 who received an inactivated influenza vaccine. This sequence joins TRBV2 and TRBJ2-5; D call uncertain. The source was PBMCs from blood, collected 5 to 6 days after vaccination. The CDR3 region is CASSILETQYF. The CDR3 DNA follows: TGTGCCAGCAGCATTTTGGAGACCCAGTACTTC.